This entry is about one T cell receptor (beta chain). V lost 6 bases and J lost 7, with 13 bases in between. The CDR3 runs 11 residues. From germline, CDR1 is DFQATT and CDR2 SNEGSKA (reference sequence). This sample stems from a study of blood T cells in healthy people across ages. The second PCR ran about 6 to 12 cycles with a sample-barcoded 5' primer and J-beta primers. TCRdb ran MiXCR on the 5' RACE reads and lists one entry per CDR3 protein. This sample has 1.2 million to 1.5 million distinct CDR3 sequences, with 59% found just once. Sequenced input: blood. This receptor was obtained from a man between 18 and 29 years old in good health. The chain uses TRBV20-1 and TRBJ2-7; unclear D gene. Written as DNA, the CDR3 is TGCAGTGCCCACGAGTACGAAGAGCAGTACTTC. Translation: CSAHEYEEQYF.